This T cell receptor beta chain originates from a study of vaccination effects on CD4 cells after COVID-19. General study results and limits: Nearly all vaccine-induced clones in healthy recipients recognized only SARS-CoV-2.

Before any sequencing was done, the ViraFEST assay used viral peptide pools to expand antigen-specific CD4+ T cells. Cultured cells yielded isolated CD4+ T cells after around 9 days. Two-dose BNT162b2 or mRNA-1273 vaccination was given to participants. A half-medium replacement with IL-2 medium was carried out on days 3 and 7. This clone was detected a few times. Its specificity is not known. Libraries were prepared by immunoSEQ multiplex PCR; TCRdb keeps only in-frame clonotypes and omits some of them. Among around 15,000 clones listed, under 80% were seen once. The germline V gene has CDR1 MNHEY and CDR2 SVGAGI. CDR3 length: 16 residues. V was clipped by 3 bases and J by 6 bases, with 17 bases between them.

The chain links TRBV6-5 to TRBJ2-2; D is ambiguous. The receptor's source is a human donor who received a COVID-19 vaccine. Specimen: CD4+ T cells from PBMCs cultured with HCoV-NL63 spike peptides, collected after COVID-19 vaccination. CDR3 residues: CASSYLGRRRAGELFF. CDR3 DNA sequence: TGTGCCAGCAGTTATTTGGGCAGGAGAAGAGCCGGGGAGCTGTTTTTT.